This T cell receptor beta chain originates from a study of shared clonotypes between healthy human individuals. Method: immunoSEQ multiplex PCR; TCRdb's copy keeps in-frame clones and lacks some. The table records about 1.5 million clones, nearly 99% of them present only once. Germline lookup yields CDR1 KGHSH and CDR2 LQKENI. V was trimmed by 9 bases and J by 5 bases, leaving 16 bases between them. The CDR3 runs to 13 residues. The source of this sequence is a man between 25 and 39 years old in good health. The chain is built from TRBV18 and TRBJ2-5, with D tentatively TRBD1 or TRBD2 (6 bases each). The source material was naive CD4+ T cells sorted from blood. Subset reported: CD45RA+ positively selected. CDR3: CASCNREVETQYF. CDR3 bases: TGTGCCAGTTGTAACAGGGAGGTCGAGACCCAGTACTTC.